A selection of T cell receptor beta chains follows, all from one sample in a study of T cells in localized non-small cell lung cancer. Profiling relied on immunoSEQ multiplex PCR, and the TCRdb table lists in-frame clones only, not all of them. The sample has tens of thousands of clones, 70% to 90% seen once; the top ten hold about 20%. The material was peripheral blood, obtained before any cancer treatment. These receptors all come from a man aged 40 to 70 with stage I squamous cell lung carcinoma. Both conserved end residues are part of each CDR3. Fields, in order: V gene, J gene, CDR3 protein.

>TRBV7-9|TRBJ2-3
CASDPRGVGTDTQYF
>TRBV7-2|TRBJ1-3
CASSLNGHTGNTIYF
>TRBV19|TRBJ1-2
CASSIGASNYGYTF
>TRBV11-2|TRBJ2-2
CASSGAGGPSGELFF
>TRBV6-4|TRBJ2-1
CASKGLLDYNEQFF
>TRBV6-5|TRBJ1-5
CASRPRGLEQPQHF
>TRBV27|TRBJ2-1
CASNPSGRYNEQFF
>TRBV11-2|TRBJ2-2
CASSLRGAGDTGELFF
>TRBV19|TRBJ1-3
CASSSTGQGWDSGSGNTIYF
>TRBV7-3|TRBJ2-7
CASSPTGGREQYF
>TRBV9|TRBJ2-2
CASSVQIVNRGYAGELFF
>TRBV25-1|TRBJ2-2
CASSDYSNTGELFF
>TRBV28|TRBJ1-2
CASSTGYYGYTF
>TRBV7-2|TRBJ2-1
CASSPDGTSRYNEQFF
>TRBV18|TRBJ2-5
CASSPPSQRTSMETQYF
>TRBV2|TRBJ1-1
CASSRREGTEAFF
>TRBV28|TRBJ1-5
CASSFQEQPQHF
>TRBV7-3|TRBJ2-3
CASSPPGLTTDTQYF
>TRBV6-7|TRBJ1-1
CASRRDRANTEAFF
>TRBV11-2|TRBJ2-7
CASSGTSGALYEQYF
>TRBV13|TRBJ2-3
CASSLIVAGEEVRTDTQYF
>TRBV7-2|TRBJ2-7
CASSTGLAVFSYEQYF
>TRBV30|TRBJ2-1
CAWCPVTTTNEQFF
>TRBV11-3|TRBJ2-5
CASSARTGPQTQYF
>TRBV30|TRBJ1-5
CAWRDGEYSNQPQHF
>TRBV15|TRBJ2-7
CATSRLDEQYF
>TRBV11-2|TRBJ2-7
CASSWSQGRYEQYF
>TRBV29-1|TRBJ2-7
CSARNRGSYEQYF
>TRBV7-5|TRBJ2-1
CARSQGASYNEQFF
>TRBV11-3|TRBJ1-3
CASSPGAALGNTIYF
>TRBV18|TRBJ2-1
CASFLPSGRNYNEQFF
>TRBV7-8|TRBJ2-1
CASSPRQAGAHNEQFF
>TRBV5-1|TRBJ1-6
CASSLGPNSPLHF
>TRBV15|TRBJ2-5
CATSSPGGGETQYF
>TRBV7-2|TRBJ2-3
CASSPSLTTDTQYF
>TRBV28|TRBJ2-7
CASRDQGEDRAYEQYF
>TRBV11-3|TRBJ2-2
CASHGQGSTGELFF
>TRBV7-3|TRBJ2-3
CASRKVPTDTQYF
>TRBV7-9|TRBJ1-1
CASSFREMNTEAFF
>TRBV7-2|TRBJ2-3
CASRGSGTDTQYF
>TRBV6-5|TRBJ1-1
CASSYDWGNTEAFF
>TRBV7-6|TRBJ2-2
CASSLDGRVTGELFF
>TRBV19|TRBJ1-5
CASSMQGYNQPQHF
>TRBV5-4|TRBJ2-2
CASSLGGQGAPAGELFF
>TRBV11-3|TRBJ2-5
CASSSRMGEVETQYF
>TRBV5-6|TRBJ2-3
CASSSDSTGTDTQYF
>TRBV27|TRBJ2-7
CASSPGTRQYF
>TRBV28|TRBJ1-4
CASSSLGLEANEKLFF
>TRBV12-1|TRBJ2-7
CASSFRDRSYEQYF
>TRBV27|TRBJ2-1
CASSSLSSGSSYNEQFF